This TCR beta chain was observed in a study of T-cell memory formation after mild COVID-19. Background on the study: For the most part, TCR clusters were specific to one donor. Overall study results and limits: Among contracting clones, CD4+ were mainly CM/EM and CD8+ enriched in EMRA. The appearance of some responding clones in pre-infection memory suggested that cross-reactive memory joined.

Constant-segment-primed 5'RACE gave TCR alpha and TCR beta cDNA libraries with sample barcodes and UMIs. One entry per CDR3 protein, called by TCRdb with MiXCR from the 5' RACE reads. The sample has approximately 230,000 distinct CDR3 sequences; 16% are singletons. Concerning this clonotype itself: Its cognate antigen is unknown.

Trimming removed 3 bases from V and 5 bases from J, with 5 bases in between. The CDR3 has 12 amino acids. In germline, CDR1 is SGHRS, CDR2 YFSETQ. Sample: PBMCs or a T cell subset sorted from them (not recorded which). The TCR was taken from a man aged 18 to 29 who had mild COVID-19 (a few samples of this study predate the infection). Cell type and time point are not known. This chain connects TRBV5-1 to TRBJ2-2; D is unresolved. In nucleotides, the CDR3 is TGCGCCAGCAGCTCGGTAACCGGGGAGCTGTTTTTT. Amino acid sequence: CASSSVTGELFF.